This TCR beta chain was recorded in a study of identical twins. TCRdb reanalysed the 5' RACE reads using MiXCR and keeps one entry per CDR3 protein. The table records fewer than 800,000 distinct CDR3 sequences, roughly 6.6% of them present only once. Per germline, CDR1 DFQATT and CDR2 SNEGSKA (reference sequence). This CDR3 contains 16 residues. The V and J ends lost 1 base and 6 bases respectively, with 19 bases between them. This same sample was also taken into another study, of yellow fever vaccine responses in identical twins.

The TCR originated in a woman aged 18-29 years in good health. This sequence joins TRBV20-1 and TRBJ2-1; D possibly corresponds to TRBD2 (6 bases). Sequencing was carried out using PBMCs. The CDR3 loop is CSARADPSVRPNEQFF. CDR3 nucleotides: TGCAGTGCTAGAGCCGACCCTAGCGTTCGCCCCAATGAGCAGTTCTTC.